This TCR beta chain stems from a study of T cells after somatic rescue of genetic block. Assay used: immunoSEQ multiplex PCR; TCRdb lists only in-frame clones, some missing. The sample consists of around 67,000 clones, roughly 91% of them appearing once. Trimming stripped 1 base from V and 12 bases from J, with 16 bases between. Germline lookup yields CDR1 MNHNS and CDR2 SASEGT. The CDR3 has 14 residues. The receptor was isolated from a man aged 30 to 45. The chain couples TRBV6-1 to TRBJ2-1; D remains unclear. Material for sequencing was peripheral blood mononuclear cells (PBMCs). In DNA form, the CDR3 reads TGTGCCAGCAGTGAAGACCTCAGAACTCGCGGGCAGTTCTTC. Residues: CASSEDLRTRGQFF.